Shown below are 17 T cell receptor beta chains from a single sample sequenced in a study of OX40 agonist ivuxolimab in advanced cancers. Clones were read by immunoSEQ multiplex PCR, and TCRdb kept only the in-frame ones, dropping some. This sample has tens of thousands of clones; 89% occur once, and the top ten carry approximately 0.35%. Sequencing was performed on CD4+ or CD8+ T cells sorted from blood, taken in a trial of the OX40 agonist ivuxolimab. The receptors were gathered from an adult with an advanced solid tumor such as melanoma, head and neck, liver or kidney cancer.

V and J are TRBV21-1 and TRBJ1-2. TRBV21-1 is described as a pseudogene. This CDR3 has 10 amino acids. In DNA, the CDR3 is TGTGCCCCGTCGCCCTATGGCTACACCTTC. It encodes CAPSPYGYTF.

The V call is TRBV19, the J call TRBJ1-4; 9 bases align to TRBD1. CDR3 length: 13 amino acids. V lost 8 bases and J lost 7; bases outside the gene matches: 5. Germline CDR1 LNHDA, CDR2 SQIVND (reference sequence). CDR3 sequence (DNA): TGTGCCAGTGAGGGACAGGGCGGTGAAAAACTGTTTTTT. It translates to CASEGQGGEKLFF.

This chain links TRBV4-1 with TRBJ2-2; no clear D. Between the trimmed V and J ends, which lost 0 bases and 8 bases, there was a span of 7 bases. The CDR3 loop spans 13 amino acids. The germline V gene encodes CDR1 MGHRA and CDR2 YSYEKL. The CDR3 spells CASSQDTLGELFF. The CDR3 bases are TGCGCCAGCAGCCAAGATACCCTAGGGGAGCTGTTTTTT.

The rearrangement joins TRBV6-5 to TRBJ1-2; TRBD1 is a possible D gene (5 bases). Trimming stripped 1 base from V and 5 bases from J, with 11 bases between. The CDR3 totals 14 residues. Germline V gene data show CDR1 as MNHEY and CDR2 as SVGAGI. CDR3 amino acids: CASSYYRDEYGYTF. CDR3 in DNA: TGTGCCAGCAGTTACTACCGGGACGAATATGGCTACACCTTC.

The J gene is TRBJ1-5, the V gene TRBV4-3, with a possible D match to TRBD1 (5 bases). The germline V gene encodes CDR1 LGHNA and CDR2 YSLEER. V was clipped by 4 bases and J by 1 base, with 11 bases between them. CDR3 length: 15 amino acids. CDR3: CASSRGTASNQPQHF. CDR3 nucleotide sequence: TGCGCCAGCAGCCGCGGGACCGCCAGCAATCAGCCCCAGCATTTT.

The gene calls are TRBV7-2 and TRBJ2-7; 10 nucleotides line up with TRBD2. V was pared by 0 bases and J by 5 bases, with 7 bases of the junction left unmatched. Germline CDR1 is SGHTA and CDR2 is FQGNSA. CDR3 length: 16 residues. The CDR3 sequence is CASSLALLAGVNEQYF. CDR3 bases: TGTGCCAGCAGCTTAGCCCTCCTAGCGGGAGTCAACGAGCAGTACTTC. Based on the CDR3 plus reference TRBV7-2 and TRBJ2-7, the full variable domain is GAGVSQSPSNKVTEKGKDVELRCDPISGHTALYWYRQSLGQGLEFLIYFQGNSAPDKSGLPSDRFSAERTGGSVSTLTIQRTQQEDSAVYLCASSLALLAGVNEQYFGPGTRLTVT.

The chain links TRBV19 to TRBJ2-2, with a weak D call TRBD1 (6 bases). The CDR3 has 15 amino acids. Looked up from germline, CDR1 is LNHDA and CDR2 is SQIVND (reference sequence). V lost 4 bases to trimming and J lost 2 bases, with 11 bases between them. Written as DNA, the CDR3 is TGTGCCAGTAGTACTTGGACAGTCAACACCGGGGAGCTGTTTTTT. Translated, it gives CASSTWTVNTGELFF.

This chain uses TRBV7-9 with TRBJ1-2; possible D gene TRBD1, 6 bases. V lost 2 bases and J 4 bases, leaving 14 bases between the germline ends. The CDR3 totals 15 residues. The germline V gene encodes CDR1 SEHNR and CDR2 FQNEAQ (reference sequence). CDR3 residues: CASSLRTDPGYGYTF. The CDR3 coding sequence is TGTGCCAGCAGCTTAAGGACAGACCCAGGCTATGGCTACACCTTC. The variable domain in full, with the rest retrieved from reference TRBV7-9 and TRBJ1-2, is DTGVSQNPRHKITKRGQNVTFRCDPISEHNRLYWYRQTLGQGPEFLTYFQNEAQLEKSRLLSDRFSAERPKGSFSTLEIQRTEQGDSAMYLCASSLRTDPGYGYTFGSGTRLTVV.

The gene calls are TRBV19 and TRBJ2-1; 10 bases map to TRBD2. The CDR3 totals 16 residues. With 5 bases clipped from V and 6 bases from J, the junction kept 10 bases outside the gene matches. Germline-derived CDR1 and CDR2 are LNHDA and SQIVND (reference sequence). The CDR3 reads CASSLYLAGVSNEQFF. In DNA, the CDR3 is TGTGCCAGTAGTCTCTACCTAGCGGGAGTGTCCAATGAGCAGTTCTTC. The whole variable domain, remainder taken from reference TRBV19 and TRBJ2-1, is DGGITQSPKYLFRKEGQNVTLSCEQNLNHDAMYWYRQDPGQGLRLIYYSQIVNDFQKGDIAEGYSVSREKKESFPLTVTSAQKNPTAFYLCASSLYLAGVSNEQFFGPGTRLTVL.

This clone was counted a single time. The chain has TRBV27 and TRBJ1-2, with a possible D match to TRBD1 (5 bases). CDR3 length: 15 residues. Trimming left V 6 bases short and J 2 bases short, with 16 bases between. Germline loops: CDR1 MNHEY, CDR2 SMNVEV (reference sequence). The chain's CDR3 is CASSKAGTENYGYTF. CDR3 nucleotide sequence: TGTGCCAGCAGCAAAGCCGGGACCGAAAACTATGGCTACACCTTC.

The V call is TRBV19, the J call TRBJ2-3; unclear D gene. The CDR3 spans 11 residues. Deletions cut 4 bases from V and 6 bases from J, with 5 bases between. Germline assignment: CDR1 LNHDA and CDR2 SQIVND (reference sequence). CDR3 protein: CASSSLDTQYF. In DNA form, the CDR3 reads TGTGCCAGTAGTAGTTTGGATACGCAGTATTTT. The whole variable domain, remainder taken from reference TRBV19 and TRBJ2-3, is DGGITQSPKYLFRKEGQNVTLSCEQNLNHDAMYWYRQDPGQGLRLIYYSQIVNDFQKGDIAEGYSVSREKKESFPLTVTSAQKNPTAFYLCASSSLDTQYFGPGTRLTVL.

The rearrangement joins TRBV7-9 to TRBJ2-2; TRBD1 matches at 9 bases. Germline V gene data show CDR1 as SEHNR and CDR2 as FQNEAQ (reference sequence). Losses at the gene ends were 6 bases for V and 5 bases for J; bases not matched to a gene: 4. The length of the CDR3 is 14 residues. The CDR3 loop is CASRETGGTGELFF. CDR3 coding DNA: TGTGCCAGCAGGGAGACAGGGGGAACCGGGGAGCTGTTTTTT.

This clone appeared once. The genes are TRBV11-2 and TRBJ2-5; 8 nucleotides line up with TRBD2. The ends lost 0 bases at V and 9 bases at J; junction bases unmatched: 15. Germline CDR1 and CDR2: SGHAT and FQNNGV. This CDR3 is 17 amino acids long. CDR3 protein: CASSLDLGLAGPLAQYF. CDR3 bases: TGTGCCAGCAGCTTAGACCTTGGTCTAGCGGGTCCTCTAGCCCAGTACTTC.

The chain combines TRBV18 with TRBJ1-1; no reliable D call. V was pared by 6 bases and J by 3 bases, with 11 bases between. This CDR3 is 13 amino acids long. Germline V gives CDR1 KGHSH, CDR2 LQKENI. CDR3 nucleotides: TGTGCCAGCTCTTCGGCCGGGGACACTGAAGCTTTCTTT. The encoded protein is CASSSAGDTEAFF.

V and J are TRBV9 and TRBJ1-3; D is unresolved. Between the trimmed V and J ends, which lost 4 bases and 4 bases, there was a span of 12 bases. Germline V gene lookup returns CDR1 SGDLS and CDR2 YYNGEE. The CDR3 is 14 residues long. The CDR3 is CASSIQTNGNTIYF. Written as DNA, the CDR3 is TGTGCCAGCAGCATCCAGACTAACGGAAACACCATATATTTT.

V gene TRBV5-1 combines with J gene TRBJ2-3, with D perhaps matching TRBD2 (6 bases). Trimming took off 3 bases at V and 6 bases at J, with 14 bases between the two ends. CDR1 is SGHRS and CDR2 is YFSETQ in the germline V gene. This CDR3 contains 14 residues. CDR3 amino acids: CASSSGGGVDTQYF. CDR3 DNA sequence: TGCGCCAGCAGCTCCGGGGGTGGCGTTGATACGCAGTATTTT.

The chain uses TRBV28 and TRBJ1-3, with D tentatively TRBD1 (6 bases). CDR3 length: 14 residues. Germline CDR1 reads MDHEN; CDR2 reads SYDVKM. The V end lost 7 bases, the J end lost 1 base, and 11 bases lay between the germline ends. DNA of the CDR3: TGTGCCAGCACCCTACAGGGTTCTGGAAACACCATATATTTT. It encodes CASTLQGSGNTIYF.